Listed below are T cell receptor beta chains from one sample, sequenced in a study of siplizumab effects on memory and regulatory T cells. Sequencing used immunoSEQ multiplex PCR; TCRdb keeps in-frame clones, though not all of them. The table lists around 110,000 clones, 94% of them singletons, with roughly 1.5% in the top ten. The sequenced sample was non-Treg CD4+ T cells sorted from blood. These receptors originate from a human donor in good health. Each CDR3 is given with its conserved first and last residue. The D gene is left open where the match is weak. Clone size is stated in some rows and not others, as once, few, many or a class when expanded.

j_call,d_call,clone_size,v_call,cdr3_aa,cdr3_nt
TRBJ1-3,NA,NA,TRBV6-5,CASSYTTGGNTIYF,TGTGCCAGCAGTTACACAACAGGGGGAAACACCATATATTTT
TRBJ2-1,NA,NA,TRBV18,CASSPAKGISYNEQFF,TGTGCCAGCTCACCAGCCAAGGGGATCTCCTACAATGAGCAGTTCTTC
TRBJ2-2,TRBD1,NA,TRBV2,CASSAGQGVSHTGELFF,TGTGCCAGCAGTGCCGGACAGGGTGTATCCCACACCGGGGAGCTGTTTTTT
TRBJ2-7,TRBD1,NA,TRBV14,CGKTGWSYEQYF,TGTGGGAAGACAGGGTGGTCCTACGAGCAGTACTTC
TRBJ2-7,TRBD1,NA,TRBV6-5,CASAGQGLYEQYF,TGTGCCAGTGCGGGACAGGGCCTCTACGAGCAGTACTTC
TRBJ1-2,NA,NA,TRBV19,CASSVAGVYGYTF,TGTGCCAGTAGCGTGGCAGGGGTCTATGGCTACACCTTC
TRBJ1-5,TRBD1,NA,TRBV6-5,CASSPGQLDNQPQHF,TGTGCCAGCAGCCCGGGACAGCTGGACAATCAGCCCCAGCATTTT
TRBJ1-1,NA,NA,TRBV7-9,CASSLGDTRLGTEAFF,TGTGCCAGCAGCTTAGGCGACACCCGCCTGGGGACTGAAGCTTTCTTT
TRBJ2-5,NA,NA,TRBV7-2,CASSLGYQETQYF,TGTGCCAGCAGCTTGGGGTACCAAGAGACCCAGTACTTC
TRBJ2-3,TRBD1,NA,TRBV11-2,CASSLADRGSDTQYF,TGTGCCAGCAGCTTAGCGGACAGGGGAAGCGATACGCAGTATTTT
TRBJ1-1,NA,few,TRBV6-1,CATSRVATEAFF,TGTGCCACCAGCAGGGTGGCCACTGAAGCTTTCTTT
TRBJ2-1,NA,NA,TRBV19,CATGGAYNEQFF,TGTGCCACTGGAGGTGCCTACAATGAGCAGTTCTTC
TRBJ1-1,NA,NA,TRBV5-4,CASSSLSQSRTASEAFF,TGTGCCAGCAGCTCTCTGTCCCAATCACGAACGGCTTCTGAAGCTTTCTTT
TRBJ2-3,NA,NA,TRBV7-3,CASSLFSDTQYF,TGTGCCAGCAGCCTCTTCAGCGATACGCAGTATTTT
TRBJ2-3,NA,once,TRBV6-5,CASSRAGDTQYF,TGTGCCAGCAGCCGGGCTGGGGATACGCAGTATTTT
TRBJ1-1,NA,once,TRBV7-8,CASSLGQVMNTEAFF,TGTGCCAGCAGCTTAGGACAGGTGATGAACACTGAAGCTTTCTTT
TRBJ1-2,TRBD1,NA,TRBV11-2,CASSLRNLQGRDTF,TGTGCCAGCAGTTTAAGAAACTTACAGGGGAGAGACACCTTC
TRBJ1-2,TRBD1,NA,TRBV6-1,CASSPDRVYGYTF,TGTGCCAGCAGCCCGGACAGGGTCTATGGCTACACCTTC
TRBJ2-1,TRBD1,NA,TRBV5-4,CASSRGQGYNEQFF,TGTGCCAGCAGCCGTGGACAGGGCTACAATGAGCAGTTCTTC
TRBJ2-1,NA,NA,TRBV20-1,CSVSQGNEQFF,TGCAGTGTTTCACAGGGCAATGAGCAGTTCTTC
TRBJ2-1,NA,NA,TRBV6-1,CASSDPLRSVGEQFF,TGTGCCAGCAGTGACCCCCTTCGGAGCGTGGGTGAGCAGTTCTTC
TRBJ2-7,TRBD2,NA,TRBV19,CASSIQTSVDEQYF,TGTGCCAGTAGTATCCAGACTAGCGTGGACGAGCAGTACTTC
TRBJ1-1,NA,NA,TRBV2,CASSAGVGEAFF,TGTGCCAGCAGTGCCGGGGTGGGGGAAGCTTTCTTT
TRBJ2-3,NA,NA,TRBV14,CASSLEDTQYF,TGTGCCAGCAGCCTGGAAGATACGCAGTATTTT
TRBJ2-3,TRBD1,NA,TRBV7-6,CASSFRMGQGFGDTQYF,TGTGCCAGCAGCTTCCGAATGGGACAGGGGTTCGGAGATACGCAGTATTTT
TRBJ2-1,NA,NA,TRBV4-2,CASSQDRDSYNEQFF,TGTGCCAGCAGCCAAGACCGGGACTCCTACAATGAGCAGTTCTTC
TRBJ2-1,TRBD1,NA,TRBV10-3,CAISESGGTYNEQFF,TGTGCCATCAGTGAGTCAGGGGGCACCTACAATGAGCAGTTCTTC
TRBJ2-1,NA,NA,TRBV7-2,CASSFRYINEQFF,TGTGCCAGCAGCTTTCGCTACATCAATGAGCAGTTCTTC
TRBJ1-5,NA,NA,TRBV30,CAWSVGQKLSNQPQHF,TGTGCCTGGAGTGTAGGGCAGAAACTTAGCAATCAGCCCCAGCATTTT
TRBJ1-1,NA,NA,TRBV30,CAWKSHEKSGAFF,TGTGCCTGGAAATCCCATGAAAAGTCAGGAGCTTTCTTT
TRBJ2-1,NA,NA,TRBV7-2,CASSSGRSSYNEQFF,TGTGCCAGCAGCTCCGGACGCAGCTCCTACAATGAGCAGTTCTTC
TRBJ2-2,NA,NA,TRBV5-5,CASSSLLASGELFF,TGTGCCAGCAGCTCTCTCCTAGCGTCCGGGGAGCTGTTTTTT
TRBJ1-1,NA,NA,TRBV6-5,CASTPSGELNTEAFF,TGTGCCAGCACCCCCTCGGGAGAACTGAACACTGAAGCTTTCTTT
TRBJ1-2,NA,NA,TRBV1,CTSSQVDGKRPILIF,TGCACCAGCAGCCAAGTCGACGGCAAACGGCCGATTCTCATATTC
TRBJ1-3,TRBD1,NA,TRBV25-1,CASSGTGVGNTIYF,TGTGCCAGCAGCGGGACAGGGGTAGGAAACACCATATATTTT
TRBJ1-1,TRBD1,NA,TRBV7-9,CASSMTGGTEAFF,TGTGCCAGCAGCATGACAGGGGGCACTGAAGCTTTCTTT
TRBJ2-5,TRBD2,NA,TRBV9,CASAVGTSGTVGGETQYF,TGTGCCAGCGCGGTCGGGACTAGCGGGACAGTTGGGGGAGAGACCCAGTACTTC
TRBJ1-5,NA,NA,TRBV2,CASSEGWEGQPQHF,TGTGCCAGCAGTGAGGGGTGGGAGGGTCAGCCCCAGCATTTT
TRBJ2-1,TRBD2,NA,TRBV6-6,CASSTSSGGAYEQFF,TGTGCCAGCAGTACTTCTAGCGGGGGGGCTTATGAGCAGTTCTTC
TRBJ2-7,TRBD2,NA,TRBV25-1,CASSDLGLAGGEQYF,TGTGCCAGCAGTGACCTGGGACTAGCGGGAGGCGAGCAGTACTTC
TRBJ1-1,NA,once,TRBV6-1,CASSYFVNTEAFF,TGTGCCAGCAGTTATTTCGTGAACACTGAAGCTTTCTTT
TRBJ2-7,TRBD1,NA,TRBV9,CASSSQSGGAPYEQYF,TGTGCCAGCAGCTCTCAATCAGGGGGCGCCCCCTACGAGCAGTACTTC
TRBJ2-3,TRBD2,NA,TRBV6-6,CASSGPGRVGTQYF,TGTGCCAGCAGTGGGCCCGGGAGGGTGGGAACGCAGTATTTT
TRBJ2-7,NA,NA,TRBV18,CASSPSDSSRYEQYF,TGTGCCAGCTCACCAAGCGACTCCTCCCGCTACGAGCAGTACTTC
TRBJ2-3,TRBD2,NA,TRBV11-3,CASSLGLAGVIDTQYF,TGTGCCAGCAGCTTAGGTCTAGCGGGAGTCATAGATACGCAGTATTTT
TRBJ2-7,TRBD2,NA,TRBV2,CASSEPASGSYEQYF,TGTGCCAGCAGTGAGCCTGCTAGCGGGAGTTACGAGCAGTACTTC
TRBJ2-2,TRBD1,NA,TRBV5-6,CASSSGTGTGELFF,TGTGCCAGCAGCTCCGGGACAGGCACCGGGGAGCTGTTTTTT
TRBJ2-1,NA,NA,TRBV25-1,CASSGGNEQFF,TGTGCCAGCAGTGGGGGTAATGAGCAGTTCTTC
TRBJ2-1,NA,NA,TRBV19,CASSPGQTNEQFF,TGTGCCAGTAGTCCCGGACAGACCAATGAGCAGTTCTTC
TRBJ1-1,TRBD1,once,TRBV11-3,CASSLIQGAKTEAFF,TGTGCCAGCAGCTTAATACAGGGGGCAAAGACTGAAGCTTTCTTT
TRBJ1-2,NA,once,TRBV23-1,CASSLFGTQNYGYTF,TGCGCCAGCAGTCTATTCGGGACCCAAAACTATGGCTACACCTTC
TRBJ1-1,NA,NA,TRBV2,CASSEVGNTEAFF,TGTGCCAGCAGTGAAGTGGGGAACACTGAAGCTTTCTTT
TRBJ2-2,NA,once,TRBV5-1,CASSLDWGTGELFF,TGCGCCAGCAGCTTGGATTGGGGGACCGGGGAGCTGTTTTTT
TRBJ1-5,NA,NA,TRBV18,CASSEGPSNQPQHF,TGTGCCAGCTCGGAGGGGCCGAGCAATCAGCCCCAGCATTTT
TRBJ1-5,TRBD1,few,TRBV7-2,CASSPGARGLSQPQHF,TGTGCCAGCAGCCCCGGAGCCAGGGGGTTGAGTCAGCCCCAGCATTTT
TRBJ1-3,TRBD1,NA,TRBV18,CASSVTPDRVGNTIYF,TGTGCCAGCTCCGTCACCCCCGACAGGGTGGGAAACACCATATATTTT
TRBJ1-2,NA,NA,TRBV19,CASSKRDGPRGYTF,TGTGCCAGTAGTAAGCGGGACGGACCGCGGGGCTACACCTTC
TRBJ1-1,NA,NA,TRBV2,CANSGTPNTEAFF,TGTGCCAACTCCGGGACACCGAACACTGAAGCTTTCTTT
TRBJ1-3,TRBD1,NA,TRBV5-1,CASSLGTGQGNTIYF,TGCGCCAGCAGCTTGGGGACAGGGCAAGGAAACACCATATATTTT
TRBJ2-1,TRBD2,NA,TRBV4-2,CASSQDLAGSGEQFF,TGTGCCAGCAGCCAAGATCTAGCGGGATCGGGTGAGCAGTTCTTC